The subject of this entry is one T cell receptor beta chain. What it recognizes is unknown. This sample's TCRbeta library carried unique molecular identifier barcodes. TCRdb reprocessed the PCR reads with MiXCR, giving one entry per CDR3 protein. The sample shows about 120,000 distinct CDR3 sequences, around 23% of them seen only once. The CDR3 has 14 residues. The V and J ends lost 3 bases and 10 bases, in that order; junction bases with no gene match: 9. These data belong to a study of T-cell reconstitution after alpha-beta-depleted transplantation in children. Study observations and caveats: Some patients' high day-60 TCRbeta diversity was traced to surviving recipient T cells and thymic progenitors. In patients about two months after transplant, alpha-beta T cells reportedly arose from several hundred expanded graft clones. Among T cells one year after transplant, newly produced cells accounted for most counts and diversity.

The sequencing here drew on PBMCs, mostly from graft donor cells, taken 180 days after TCRalphabeta/CD19-depleted stem cell transplant. The sequence was collected from a male patient aged 2 to 10 who had a stem cell transplant for chronic granulomatous disease, so the T cells may come from the graft donor. J is TRBJ2-1 and V is TRBV12-3 or TRBV12-4, with 7 positions matching TRBD1. The CDR3 DNA reads as TGTGCCAGCAGTTTTCCCCCCGGGACAGCGGAGCAGTTCTTC. Translated, it gives CASSFPPGTAEQFF.